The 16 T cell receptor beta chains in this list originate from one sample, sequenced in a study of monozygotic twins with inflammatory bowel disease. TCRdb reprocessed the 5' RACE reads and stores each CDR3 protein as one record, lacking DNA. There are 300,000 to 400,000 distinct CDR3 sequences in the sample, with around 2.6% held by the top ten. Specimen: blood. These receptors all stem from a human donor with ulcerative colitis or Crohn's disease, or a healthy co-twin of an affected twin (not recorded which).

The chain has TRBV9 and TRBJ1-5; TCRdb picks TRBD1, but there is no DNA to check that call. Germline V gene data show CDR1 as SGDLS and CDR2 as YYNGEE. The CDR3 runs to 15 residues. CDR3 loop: CARTGGPSTNQPQHF. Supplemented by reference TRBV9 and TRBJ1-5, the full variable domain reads DSGVTQTPKHLITATGQRVTLRCSPRSGDLSVYWYQQSLDQGLQFLIQYYNGEERAKGNILERFSAQQFPDLHSELNLSSLELGDSALYFCARTGGPSTNQPQHFGDGTRLSIL.

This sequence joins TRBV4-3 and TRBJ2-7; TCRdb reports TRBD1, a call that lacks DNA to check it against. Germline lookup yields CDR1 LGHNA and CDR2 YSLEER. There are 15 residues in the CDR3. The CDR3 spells CASSPEQDGSYEQYF.

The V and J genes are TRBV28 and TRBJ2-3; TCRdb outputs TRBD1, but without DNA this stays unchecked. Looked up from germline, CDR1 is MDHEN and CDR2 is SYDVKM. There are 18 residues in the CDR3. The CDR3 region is CASRKRQGARYGTDTQYF.

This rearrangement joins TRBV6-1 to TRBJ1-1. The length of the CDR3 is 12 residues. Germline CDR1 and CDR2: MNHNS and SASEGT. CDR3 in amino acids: CVSRRGGTEAFF.

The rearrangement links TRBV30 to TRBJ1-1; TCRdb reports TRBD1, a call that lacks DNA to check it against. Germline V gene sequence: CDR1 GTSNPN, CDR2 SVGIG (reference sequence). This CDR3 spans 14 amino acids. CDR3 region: CAWTITGGYGEAFF.

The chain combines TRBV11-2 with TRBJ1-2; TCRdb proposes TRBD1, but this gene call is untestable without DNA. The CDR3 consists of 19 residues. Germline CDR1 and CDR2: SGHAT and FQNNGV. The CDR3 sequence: CASSLDGYRGRPINYGYTF.

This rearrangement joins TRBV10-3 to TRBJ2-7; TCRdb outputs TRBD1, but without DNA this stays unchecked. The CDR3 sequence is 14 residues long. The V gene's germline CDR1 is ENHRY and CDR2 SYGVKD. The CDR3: CAISEAQGPYEQYF.

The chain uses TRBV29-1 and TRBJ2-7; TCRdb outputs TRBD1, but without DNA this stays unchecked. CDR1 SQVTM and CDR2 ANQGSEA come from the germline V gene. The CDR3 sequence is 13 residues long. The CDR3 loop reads CSAVTGGLYEQYF.

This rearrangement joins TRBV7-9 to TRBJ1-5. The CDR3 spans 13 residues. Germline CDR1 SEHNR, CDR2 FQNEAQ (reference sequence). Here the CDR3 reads CASSFDLNQPQHF. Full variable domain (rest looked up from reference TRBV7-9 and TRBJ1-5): DTGVSQNPRHKITKRGQNVTFRCDPISEHNRLYWYRQTLGQGPEFLTYFQNEAQLEKSRLLSDRFSAERPKGSFSTLEIQRTEQGDSAMYLCASSFDLNQPQHFGDGTRLSIL.

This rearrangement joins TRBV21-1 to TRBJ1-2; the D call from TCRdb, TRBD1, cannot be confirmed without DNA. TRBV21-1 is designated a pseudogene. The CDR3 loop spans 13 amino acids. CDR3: CASSDPRVYGYTF.

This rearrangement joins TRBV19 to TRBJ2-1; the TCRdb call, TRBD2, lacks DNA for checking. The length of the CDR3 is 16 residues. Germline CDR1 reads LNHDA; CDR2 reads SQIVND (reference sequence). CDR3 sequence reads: CASSPTGTRGYNEQFF.

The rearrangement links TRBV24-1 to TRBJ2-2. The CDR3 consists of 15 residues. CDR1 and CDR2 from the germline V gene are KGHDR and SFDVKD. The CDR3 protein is CATSDPQGSTGELFF.

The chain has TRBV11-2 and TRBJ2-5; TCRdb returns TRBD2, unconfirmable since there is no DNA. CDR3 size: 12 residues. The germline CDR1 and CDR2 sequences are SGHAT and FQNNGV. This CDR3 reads CASSLDRDFWYF.

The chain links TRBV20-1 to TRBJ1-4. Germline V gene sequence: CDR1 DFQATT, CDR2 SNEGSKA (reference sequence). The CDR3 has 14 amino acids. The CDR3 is CSAGPSGYLEKLFF.

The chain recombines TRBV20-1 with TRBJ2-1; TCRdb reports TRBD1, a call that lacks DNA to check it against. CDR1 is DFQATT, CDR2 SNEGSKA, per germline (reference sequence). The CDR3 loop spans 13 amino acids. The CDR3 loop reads CSAQDRTYNEQFF.

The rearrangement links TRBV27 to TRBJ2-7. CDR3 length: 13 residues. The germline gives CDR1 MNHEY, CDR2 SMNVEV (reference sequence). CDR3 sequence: CASSPRTYYEQYF.